This T cell receptor (beta chain) was obtained from a study of cytotoxic CD8 clonotypes in ibrutinib-treated CLL. About the study: Roughly 10 relapsed/refractory, some 15 treatment-naive; some 18 IGHV unmutated. Study-wide results and caveats: With treatment, public clonotypes, which were uncommon, either contracted or remained stable. The study found baseline clonality above age-matched healthy donors, tracking circulating CD8+ T-cell counts.

With sequencing, the targeted depth ranged from 1 in 200,000 to 1 in 1 million T cells. Profiled with immunoSEQ multiplex PCR; TCRdb holds only in-frame clones, not every one. The sample has about 89,000 clones, about 78% seen once. A note on this clone: Its cognate antigen is unknown.

J gave up 2 bases and V 2 bases, and 6 bases lay outside the gene matches. The germline CDR1 and CDR2 sequences are SGDLS and YYNGEE. CDR3 size: 16 residues. This chain uses TRBV9 with TRBJ2-2; 7 bases map to TRBD2. The sequencing here drew on PBMCs, taken after 12 months of ibrutinib treatment. This sequence was found in a human donor with chronic lymphocytic leukemia. The DNA of the CDR3 is TGTGCCAGCAGCGTTTTAGCTAGCGGAAACACCGGGGAGCTGTTTTTT. Its translation: CASSVLASGNTGELFF.